This TCR beta chain was sequenced during a study of human T cells and chemical hapten exposure listed by TCRdb under 2021. Regarding the study in general: Libraries were combined into a pool for sequencing, and differences in TCR yield between samples came mainly from small differences in library volumes within the pool. Both TCR alpha and TCR beta chains were sequenced from each blood RNA sample. This study followed changes in the peripheral blood TCR repertoire in vivo during primary and secondary sensitization of alopecia patients to the hapten diphenylcyclopropenone (DPC). The paper's findings and limits, for the study overall: DPC sensitization did not change how many TCRs were above 1 in 1000 frequency, and no evidence was found of alterations in global repertoire structure. After repeated subsampling, the strength of the expansion versus patch-test correlation and the threshold at which it became significant changed.

This clonotype was counted many times. Its antigen remains undetermined. Qualities for individual bases were not recorded, and no much larger clone is one base off. From cysteine to phenylalanine, the CDR3 is 18 amino acids long. The retained sequence is limited to the CDR3, 54 bases, with the frame set at the first base. V is trimmed back by 1 base and J by 6 bases, and the junction contains 14 bases that no gene match accounts for. The germline V gene (reference sequence) supplies CDR1 LNHNV and CDR2 YYDKDF. Total RNA was isolated from unfractionated whole blood collected in Tempus Blood RNA tubes. Five healthy volunteers served as TCR sequencing controls and were bled at day 0, 2 weeks and 6 weeks. Libraries were made using 5' RACE. The instrument was an Illumina MiSeq. During library preparation, unique molecular identifiers were attached to individual cDNA molecules so that TCRs could be counted quantitatively and reproducibly. Per the original workflow: Samples had a median of about 90,000 TCRs, with a range from about 23,224 to 750,000. The Decombinator software suite was used to annotate V, J and CDR3 in the TCR reads. Every sample was subsampled to the same number of TCRs (28,000) for the PS versus PT1 abundance plots. TCRs were defined as expanded if absent before sensitization and observed at least eight times at the 2-week time point. The public reads were reprocessed in TCRdb via fastp at Q25 and MiXCR, keeping in-frame beta chains. Each entry merges the rows of one CDR3 protein and shows their most common DNA and genes. The V and J calls and clone size come from TCRdb's table, not from the authors' own analysis. The sample data list 150,000 or so distinct CDR3 sequences, and 4.1% of these were observed just once. The ten largest clones capture over 1.1% of the sample.

The sequence derives from a female donor in good health. The sequence joins TRBV15 to TRBJ1-4; TRBD1 aligns with 7 central bases. The nucleotide sequence is given as TGTGCCACCAGCAGAGCCACCCCTCGGGACAGCGACTATGAAAAACTGTTTTTT. It specifies CATSRATPRDSDYEKLFF.